This T cell receptor (beta chain) came from a study of T cell responses to AZD1222 COVID-19 vaccine. The CDR3 contains 13 residues. Deletions cut 4 bases from V and 1 base from J, with 6 bases between. Germline CDR1 and CDR2: SGHTA and FQGTGA. Study conclusions and caveats: Baseline serostatus was positive in only 5 to 7 AZD1222 recipients.

Researchers grouped second doses given at about 4 or about 12 weeks into one pool. In the case of this clone: Its cognate antigen is unknown. This same CDR3 is encoded by further DNA sequences in the sample.

Profiled with immunoSEQ multiplex PCR; TCRdb holds only in-frame clones, not every one. The table shows some 200,000 clones, with 91% occurring only once. The receptor comes from an adult who received the AZD1222 COVID-19 vaccine. Material: peripheral blood, obtained 28 days after the second AZD1222 dose. The chain links TRBV7-3 to TRBJ2-3; D might be TRBD1 (5 bases). CDR3 nucleotide sequence: TGTGCCAGCAGCTCACAGGGCACAGATACGCAGTATTTT. Translating it yields CASSSQGTDTQYF.